The next 6 T cell receptor beta chains were all read from a single sample in a study of prognosis after radiotherapy for stage I lung cancer. TCR beta CDR3 was amplified from genomic DNA by two-round multiplex PCR. First-round PCR used primers specific to each TRBV and TRBJ gene. TCRdb reanalysed the multiplex PCR reads using MiXCR and keeps one entry per CDR3 protein. The sample carries some 13,000 distinct CDR3 sequences, about 50% recorded once. Source: PBMCs, taken before or after stereotactic body radiation therapy (not recorded which). These receptors were obtained from a donor over 45 with non-small cell lung cancer.

The CDR3 DNA is TGTGCCTGGAGCGCAACTAGCGCGATCAAGTACAATGAGCAGTTCTTC. Translated: CAWSATSAIKYNEQFF. The chain is built from TRBV30 and TRBJ2-1; 7 bases line up with TRBD2. Germline V CDR1 and CDR2: GTSNPN, SVGIG (reference sequence). V shed 3 bases and J 4 bases; nucleotides not matched to a gene: 12. CDR3 length: 16 residues.

As regards this clonotype: This is likely an artifact of a read error, given a far larger clone one base away. Because the CDR3 is missing its conserved closing phenylalanine or tryptophan, this is likely a read error. V is TRBV28 and J is TRBJ2-5; 9 bases match TRBD2. The last part of the DNA fits TRBJ2-1 better; the J call may be wrong. This CDR3 region has 17 residues. Germline CDR1 reads MDHEN; CDR2 reads SYDVKM. The CDR3 DNA follows: TGTGCCAGCAGTCTGCTCGGCGCGGCGGGAGGGCCTGGTGAGCAGTTCTTA. Its translation is CASSLLGAAGGPGEQFL.

In its sample, this clonotype was seen many times. This chain links TRBV28 with TRBJ1-2; D unclear. Trimming removed 6 bases at V and 4 bases at J, with 15 bases between. The CDR3 runs 14 residues. Germline-derived CDR1 and CDR2 are MDHEN and SYDVKM. The CDR3, as DNA: TGTGCCAGCAGCCCATTAGGGAAGATCTATGGCTACACCTTC. Protein: CASSPLGKIYGYTF.

The sample holds one count of this clonotype. One end of the junction varies from germline; a read error may be responsible. The chain recombines TRBV7-6 with TRBJ1-3, with TRBD1 as a possible D gene (5 bases). The CDR3 is 16 residues long. CDR1 and CDR2 (germline): SGHVS, FNYEAQ. CDR3 sequence reads: CSSSSLTTVSGNTIYF. CDR3 in DNA: TGTTCCAGCAGCTCCCTCACGACAGTGTCTGGAAACACCATATATTTT.

This CDR3 is CATSRGSGRAETQYF. CDR3 sequence (DNA): TGTGCCACCAGCAGAGGTAGCGGGAGGGCTGAGACCCAGTACTTC. V is TRBV15 and J is TRBJ2-5, with 11 bases identical to TRBD2. The CDR3 is 15 amino acids. Germline CDR1 is LNHNV and CDR2 is YYDKDF (reference sequence). V lost 1 base to trimming and J lost 5 bases; unmatched junction nucleotides: 3.

The rearrangement uses TRBV6-1 and TRBJ2-1; D remains ambiguous. Trimming cost V 3 bases and J 9 bases, with 15 bases left between them. The CDR3 has 14 amino acids. From germline, CDR1 is MNHNS and CDR2 SASEGT. The CDR3 reads CASSDRSFGGEQFF. As DNA, the CDR3 is TGTGCCAGCAGTGATAGGAGTTTCGGTGGTGAGCAGTTCTTC.